One and the same sample provided the 7 T cell receptor beta chains below, sequenced in a study of shared clonotypes between healthy human individuals. Assay: immunoSEQ multiplex PCR; the TCRdb copy retains only in-frame clones and omits some. Among a few million clones listed, over 90% were seen once. The sequenced sample consisted of naive CD4+ T cells from PBMCs. Regarding subset: CD45RA+ positively selected. These receptors all come from a young man in good health. Some clones in this sample may be carry-over from other donors' samples.

A single count supports this clone. The rearrangement links TRBV28 to TRBJ1-5, with D uncertain. The CDR3 runs 17 residues. Germline lookup yields CDR1 MDHEN and CDR2 SYDVKM. V lost 6 bases to trimming and J lost 4 bases, with 22 bases between them. This chain's CDR3 is CASSSFDGSLRNQPQHF. The CDR3 coding sequence is TGTGCCAGCAGCTCATTCGACGGATCTCTAAGGAATCAGCCCCAGCATTTT.

This chain connects TRBV28 to TRBJ1-1; perhaps TRBD1 as D (6 bases). V gave up 4 bases and J gave up 1 base, with 10 bases separating them. Germline V gene lookup returns CDR1 MDHEN and CDR2 SYDVKM. The CDR3 is 14 amino acids. Written as DNA, the CDR3 is TGTGCCAGCAGTTCCACGACAGGGAACACTGAAGCTTTCTTT. Its translation: CASSSTTGNTEAFF.

The chain couples TRBV6-6 to TRBJ2-3; no clear D gene. CDR3 size: 11 residues. Germline loops: CDR1 MNHNY, CDR2 SVGAGI (reference sequence). CDR3 nucleotides: TGTGTGCTACCGGCCACAGATACGCAGTATTTT. It is translated as CVLPATDTQYF.

This clone was counted between two and nine times. The V call is TRBV25-1, the J call TRBJ1-1; 7 positions agree with TRBD1. CDR3 length: 12 amino acids. With 3 bases clipped from V and 11 bases from J, the junction kept 6 bases outside the gene matches. Germline V CDR1 and CDR2: MGHDK, SYGVNS. The CDR3 reads CASSETGSSAFF. The CDR3 nucleotides are TGTGCCAGCAGTGAGACAGGGTCTAGTGCTTTCTTT. Full variable domain (rest looked up from reference TRBV25-1 and TRBJ1-1): EADIYQTPRYLVIGTGKKITLECSQTMGHDKMYWYQQDPGMELHLIHYSYGVNSTEKGDLSSESTVSRIRTEHFPLTLESARPSHTSQYLCASSETGSSAFFGQGTRLTVV.

This sequence joins TRBV28 and TRBJ1-1; perhaps TRBD1 as D (5 bases). V lost 4 bases to trimming and J lost 5 bases, with 11 bases between them. The CDR3 spans 13 residues. Germline values: CDR1 MDHEN, CDR2 SYDVKM. Written as DNA, the CDR3 is TGTGCCAGCAGTTCCTCAGGGAATACTGAAGCTTTCTTT. This encodes CASSSSGNTEAFF.

The chain carries TRBV6-1 and TRBJ2-5; perhaps TRBD2 as D (5 bases). Deletions cut 7 bases from V and 1 base from J, with 7 bases between. Per germline, CDR1 MNHNS and CDR2 SASEGT. The CDR3 has 12 residues. CDR3 nucleotides: TGTGCCAGCAACCTAGCCCAAGAGACCCAGTACTTC. Translating it yields CASNLAQETQYF.

The sample holds one count of this clone. CDR3 DNA sequence: TGTGCCACCAGCAGTTCGTCTGGGGCCAACGTCCTGACTTTC. It yields the protein CATSSSSGANVLTF. The V and J genes are TRBV15 and TRBJ2-6; D ambiguous. This CDR3 is 14 amino acids long. CDR1 is LNHNV, CDR2 YYDKDF, per germline (reference sequence). The germline V and J ends were trimmed by 3 bases and 1 base, with 4 bases remaining between them. Drawing the rest from reference TRBV15 and TRBJ2-6, the complete variable domain is DAMVIQNPRYQVTQFGKPVTLSCSQTLNHNVMYWYQQKSSQAPKLLFHYYDKDFNNEADTPDNFQSRRPNTSFCFLDIRSPGLGDTAMYLCATSSSSGANVLTFGAGSRLTVL.